The 8 T cell receptor beta chains in this list originate from one sample, sequenced in a study of tumor and adjacent non-tumor tissue in lung cancer. A modified ARM-PCR protocol with three rounds of nested PCR amplified TCRbeta. A single record per CDR3 protein comes from TCRdb applying MiXCR to the multiplex PCR reads. The sample lists about 110,000 distinct CDR3 sequences; 84% were seen once. RNA was extracted from bulk tissue without any cell sorting. The sequencing sample was made of lung tumor tissue. These receptors all stem from a man aged 65-85 years with non-small cell lung cancer.

A remark on this clonotype: An end of the junction differs from the germline gene, which may be a read error. The V and J genes are TRBV12-3 or TRBV12-4 and TRBJ2-2; D call uncertain. The CDR3 loop spans 16 amino acids. The DNA of the CDR3 is TGTGCCGGCAGCCAATCCCTCAGAGCGAACACCGGGCAGCTGTCTTTT. Encoded protein: CAGSQSLRANTGQLSF.

This clonotype was counted a few times. A clone one base away is much larger, so this may be a read error. The V call is TRBV5-4, the J call TRBJ2-1; 14 positions agree with TRBD2. There are 16 residues in the CDR3. CDR1 and CDR2 (germline): SGHNT, YYREEE (reference sequence). DNA for the CDR3: TGTGCCAGCGGCTTGGGACTAGCGGGGGAGATCAATGAGCAGTTCTTC. This translates into CASGLGLAGEINEQFF. Combining the CDR3 with reference TRBV5-4 and TRBJ2-1 gives the whole variable domain ETGVTQSPTHLIKTRGQQVTLRCSSQSGHNTVSWYQQALGQGPQFIFQYYREEENGRGNFPPRFSGLQFPNYSSELNVNALELDDSALYLCASGLGLAGEINEQFFGPGTRLTVL.

This clonotype was seen repeatedly, ten times or more. The chain links TRBV28 to TRBJ1-5, with no clear D. Germline V gives CDR1 MDHEN, CDR2 SYDVKM. CDR3 length: 12 residues. V was shortened by 10 bases and J by 4 bases, with 11 bases between the two germline ends. DNA for the CDR3: TGTGCCACCTCCGGGTTGAATCAGCCCCAGCATTTT. Translating it yields CATSGLNQPQHF. Supplemented by reference TRBV28 and TRBJ1-5, the full variable domain reads DVKVTQSSRYLVKRTGEKVFLECVQDMDHENMFWYRQDPGLGLRLIYFSYDVKMKEKGDIPEGYSVSREKKERFSLILESASTNQTSMYLCATSGLNQPQHFGDGTRLSIL.

With regard to this clonotype: Compared with germline, one end of the junction differs, possibly owing to a read error. The chain recombines TRBV11-2 with TRBJ2-2; 7 nucleotides agree with TRBD1. This CDR3 contains 16 residues. Germline CDR1 SGHAT, CDR2 FQNNGV. Written as DNA, the CDR3 is TGTGTCAGCAGCTTAGTGGGCACAGGGGTTGCCGGGAAGTTGTTTTTT. Translating gives CVSSLVGTGVAGKLFF.

With respect to this clonotype: The junction does not match germline at one end; this may be a read error. V and J are TRBV29-1 and TRBJ2-7, with 8 bases lining up with TRBD1. CDR1 and CDR2 from the germline V gene are SQVTM and ANQGSEA. The CDR3 is made up of 15 amino acids. CDR3 DNA: TGCAGCTTTGAAGATCCAGGGGGCGTGATTTACGAGCAGTACTTC. This translates into CSFEDPGGVIYEQYF.

Worth noting for this clonotype: Lacking the conserved final phenylalanine or tryptophan, this CDR3 likely reflects a read error. The chain combines TRBV10-2 with TRBJ2-1, with D perhaps matching TRBD1 or TRBD2 (5 bases each). The J call could be wrong; TRBJ2-7 is a better fit for the DNA end. The CDR3 length is 15 residues. Looked up from germline, CDR1 is WSHSY and CDR2 is SAAADI. This CDR3 reads CASRFPGPSSHEQYL. The CDR3 nucleotides are TGCGCCAGCAGGTTCCCGGGACCCTCTTCTCATGAGCAGTACCTC.

As for this clonotype: One end of the junction is discordant with germline, which a read error may explain. The CDR3 region is CCVGSPGHGGYGYTF. The CDR3 region has the DNA TGCTGCGTTGGATCCCCGGGACACGGGGGATACGGTTACACCTTC. V and J are TRBV29-1 and TRBJ1-2; D possibly corresponds to TRBD1 (6 bases). Germline loops: CDR1 SQVTM, CDR2 ANQGSEA. The CDR3 is 15 amino acids.

As for this clonotype: The DNA is left out, because the CDR3 cannot be placed on it with certainty; the CDR3 is given as TCRdb lists it. This chain connects TRBV29-1 to TRBJ2-2; the D segment call TRBD1 is taken from the table without a DNA check. The CDR3 sequence runs 14 residues, both termini included. Germline values: CDR1 SQVTM, CDR2 ANQGSEA. This CDR3 reads CSADVARGTGELLF.